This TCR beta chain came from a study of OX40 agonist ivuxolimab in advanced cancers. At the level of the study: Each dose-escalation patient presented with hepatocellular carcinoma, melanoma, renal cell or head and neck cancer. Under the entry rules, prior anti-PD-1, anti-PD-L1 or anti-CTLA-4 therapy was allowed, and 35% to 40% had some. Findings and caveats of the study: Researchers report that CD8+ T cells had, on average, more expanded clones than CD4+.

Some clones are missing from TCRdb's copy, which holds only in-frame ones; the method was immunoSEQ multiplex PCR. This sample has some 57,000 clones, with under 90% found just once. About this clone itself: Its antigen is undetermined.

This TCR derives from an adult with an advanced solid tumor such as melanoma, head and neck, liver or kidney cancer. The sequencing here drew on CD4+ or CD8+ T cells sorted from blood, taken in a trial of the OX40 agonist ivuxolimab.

Here the CDR3 reads CASSPYRTTRNTGELFF. The CDR3 DNA reads TGCGCCAGCAGCCCTTACCGGACTACCAGGAACACCGGGGAGCTGTTTTTT. The genes are TRBV4-1 and TRBJ2-2, with D possibly being TRBD2 (6 bases). The CDR3 has 17 residues. Germline CDR1 reads MGHRA; CDR2 reads YSYEKL. V was trimmed by 4 bases and J by 1 base, leaving 16 bases between them.